The T cell receptor (beta chain) described here comes from a study of graft-versus-host responses after intestinal transplantation. Study-wide background: Every recipient underwent anti-thymocyte globulin induction, then tacrolimus and steroids for roughly 3 years.

For this clone: Its antigen is still unknown. The sample has other DNA sequences that encode this CDR3 too.

Notes on the study in general: Early post-transplant declines in HvG were associated with peak levels of circulating GvH clones. GvH clones surfaced in recipient marrow, some emerging earlier in ileum or blood. Graft-donor T cell macrochimerism in patients accompanied high graft-versus-host to host-versus-graft clonal ratios in allografts.

Sequencing used immunoSEQ multiplex PCR; TCRdb keeps in-frame clones, though not all of them. The sample includes about 59,000 clones, almost 95% seen only once; the top ten take 0.38%. The receptor was derived from a human donor who was the organ donor for an intestinal transplant. The material was unstimulated CD4+ T cells sorted from spleen or lymph node cells, obtained before transplant.

The DNA of the CDR3 is TGTGCCAGCTCACCATTTAGTAGCGGGGTGCAAGAGACCCAGTACTTC. Residues: CASSPFSSGVQETQYF. This chain links TRBV18 with TRBJ2-5, with 8 bases identical to TRBD2. Germline assignment: CDR1 KGHSH and CDR2 LQKENI. The CDR3 is 16 residues long. V trimming: 2 bases; J trimming: 2 bases; junction bases outside the gene matches: 7.